This record concerns one TCR beta chain sequence. Its specificity is not known. The entry originates in a study of cytomegalovirus exposure and HLA in healthy donors. Study-level background: In an early release, HLA-typed donors contributed tens of millions of unique TCR sequences. General observations from the study: A list of about 160 TCR beta chains associated with cytomegalovirus was given. A later look showed TCR association rates differing by HLA locus, highest for DRB1 and lowest for HLA-C. Based on reports, TCR beta sequences accurately predicted HLA-A and HLA-B alleles for most subjects.

V shed 1 base, J shed 6 bases, and the junction held 2 bases outside the gene matches. This CDR3 comprises 13 residues. Germline lookup yields CDR1 KGHSH and CDR2 LQKENI. With 60 Vbeta and 13 Jbeta primers, the PCR was carried out. Here immunoSEQ multiplex PCR was the method, and the copy in TCRdb shows in-frame clones only, minus some. The profile covers 110,000 or so clones, with 77% appearing a single time and 5.8% taken by the ten largest. Material for sequencing was PBMCs. The chain combines TRBV18 with TRBJ1-1; 7 bases map to TRBD1. The TCR originated in a young man in good health and CMV-seropositive. As DNA, the CDR3 is TGTGCCAGCTCACCACAGGGGGCCGCTGAAGCTTTCTTT. It translates to CASSPQGAAEAFF.